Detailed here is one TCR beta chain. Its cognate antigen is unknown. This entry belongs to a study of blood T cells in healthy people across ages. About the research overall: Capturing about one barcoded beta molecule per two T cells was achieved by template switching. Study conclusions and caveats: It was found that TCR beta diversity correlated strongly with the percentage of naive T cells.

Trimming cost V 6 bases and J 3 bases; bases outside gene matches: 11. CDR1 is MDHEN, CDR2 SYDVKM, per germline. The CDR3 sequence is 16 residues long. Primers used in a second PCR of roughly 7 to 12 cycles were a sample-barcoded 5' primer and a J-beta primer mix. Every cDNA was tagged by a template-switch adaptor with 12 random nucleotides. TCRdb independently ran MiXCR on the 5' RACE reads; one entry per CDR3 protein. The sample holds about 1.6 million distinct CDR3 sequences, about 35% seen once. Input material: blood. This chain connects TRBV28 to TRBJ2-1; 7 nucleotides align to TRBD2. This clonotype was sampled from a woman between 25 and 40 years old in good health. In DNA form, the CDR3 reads TGTGCCAGCAGCCCGGGGGGTAGCGGTCTCTACAATGAGCAGTTCTTC. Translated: CASSPGGSGLYNEQFF.